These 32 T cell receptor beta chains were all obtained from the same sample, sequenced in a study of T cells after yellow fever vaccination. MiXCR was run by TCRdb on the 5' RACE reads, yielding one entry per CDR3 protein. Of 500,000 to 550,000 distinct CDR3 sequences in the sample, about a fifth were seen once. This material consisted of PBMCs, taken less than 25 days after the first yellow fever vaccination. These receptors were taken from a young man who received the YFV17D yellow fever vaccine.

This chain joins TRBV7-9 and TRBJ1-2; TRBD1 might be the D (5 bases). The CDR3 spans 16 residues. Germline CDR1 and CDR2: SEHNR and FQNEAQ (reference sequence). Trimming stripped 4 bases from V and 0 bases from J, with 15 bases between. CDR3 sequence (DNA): TGTGCCAGCAGCTCCTCCCTGACAGTCTCTAACTATGGCTACACCTTC. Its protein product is CASSSSLTVSNYGYTF.

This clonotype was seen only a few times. CDR3: CASSLSYGGDQPQHF. The CDR3 nucleotides read TGTGCCAGCAGCTTGTCTTATGGGGGGGATCAGCCCCAGCATTTT. This chain joins TRBV7-2 and TRBJ1-5, with a possible D match to TRBD1 (5 bases). Germline CDR1 reads SGHTA; CDR2 reads FQGNSA. V was trimmed by 3 bases and J by 5 bases, leaving 14 bases between them. The CDR3 has 15 amino acids. The full variable domain, completed using reference TRBV7-2 and TRBJ1-5, is GAGVSQSPSNKVTEKGKDVELRCDPISGHTALYWYRQSLGQGLEFLIYFQGNSAPDKSGLPSDRFSAERTGGSVSTLTIQRTQQEDSAVYLCASSLSYGGDQPQHFGDGTRLSIL.

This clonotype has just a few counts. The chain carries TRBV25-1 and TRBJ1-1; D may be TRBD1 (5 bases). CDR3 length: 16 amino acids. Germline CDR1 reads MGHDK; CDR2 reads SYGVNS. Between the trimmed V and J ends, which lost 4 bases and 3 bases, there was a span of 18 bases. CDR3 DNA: TGTGCCAGCAGTGCCCGGTGGGGAGGGGCGGACACTGAAGCTTTCTTT. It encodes CASSARWGGADTEAFF.

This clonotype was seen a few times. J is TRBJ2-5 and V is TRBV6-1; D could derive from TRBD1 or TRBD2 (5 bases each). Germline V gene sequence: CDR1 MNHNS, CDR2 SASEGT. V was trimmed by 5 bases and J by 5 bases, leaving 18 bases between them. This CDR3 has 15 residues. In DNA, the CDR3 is TGTGCCAGCAGTCTGGCCTCCGGGGCCGCGGAGACCCAGTACTTC. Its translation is CASSLASGAAETQYF.

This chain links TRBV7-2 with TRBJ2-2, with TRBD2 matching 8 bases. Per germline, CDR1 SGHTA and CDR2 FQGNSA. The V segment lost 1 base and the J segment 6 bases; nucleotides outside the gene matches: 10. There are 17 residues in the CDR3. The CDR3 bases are TGTGCCAGCAGCTTAGTTTCCTGGCTAGCGGGTTCCGGGGAGCTGTTTTTT. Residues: CASSLVSWLAGSGELFF.

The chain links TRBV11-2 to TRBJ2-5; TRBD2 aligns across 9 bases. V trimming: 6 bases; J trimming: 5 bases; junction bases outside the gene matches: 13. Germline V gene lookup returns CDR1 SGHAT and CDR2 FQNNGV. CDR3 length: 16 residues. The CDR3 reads CASSVGGLAGVETQYF. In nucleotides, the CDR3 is TGTGCCAGCAGTGTGGGAGGGTTAGCGGGGGTGGAGACCCAGTACTTC.

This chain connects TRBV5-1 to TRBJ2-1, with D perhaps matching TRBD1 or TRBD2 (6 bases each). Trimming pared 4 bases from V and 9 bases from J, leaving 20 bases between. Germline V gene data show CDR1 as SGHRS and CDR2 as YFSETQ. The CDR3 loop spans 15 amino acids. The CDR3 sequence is CASSGGRLGGAEQFF. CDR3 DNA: TGCGCCAGCAGCGGGGGACGGCTCGGGGGCGCTGAGCAGTTCTTC. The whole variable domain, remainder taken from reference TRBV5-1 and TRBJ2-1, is KAGVTQTPRYLIKTRGQQVTLSCSPISGHRSVSWYQQTPGQGLQFLFEYFSETQRNKGNFPGRFSGRQFSNSRSEMNVSTLELGDSALYLCASSGGRLGGAEQFFGPGTRLTVL.

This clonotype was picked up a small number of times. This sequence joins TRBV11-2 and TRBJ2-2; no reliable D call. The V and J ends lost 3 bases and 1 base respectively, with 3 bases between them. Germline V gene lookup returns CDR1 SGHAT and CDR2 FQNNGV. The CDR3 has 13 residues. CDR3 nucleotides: TGTGCCAGCAGCTTCAAGAACACCGGGGAGCTGTTTTTT. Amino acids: CASSFKNTGELFF.

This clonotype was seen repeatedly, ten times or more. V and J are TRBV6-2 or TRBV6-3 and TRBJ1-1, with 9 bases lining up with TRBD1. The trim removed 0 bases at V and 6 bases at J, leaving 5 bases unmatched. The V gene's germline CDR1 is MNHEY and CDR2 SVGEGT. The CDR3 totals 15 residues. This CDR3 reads CASSYSGTGSAEAFF. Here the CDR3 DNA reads TGTGCCAGCAGTTACTCCGGGACAGGGTCGGCTGAAGCTTTCTTT.

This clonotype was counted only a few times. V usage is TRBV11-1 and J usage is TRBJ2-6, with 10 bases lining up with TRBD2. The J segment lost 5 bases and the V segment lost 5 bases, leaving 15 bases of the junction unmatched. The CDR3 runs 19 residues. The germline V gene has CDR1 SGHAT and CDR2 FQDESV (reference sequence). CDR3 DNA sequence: TGTGCCAGCAGCCCCCGACTAGCGGGTGTCCCTGCTAGGGCCAACGTCCTGACTTTC. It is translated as CASSPRLAGVPARANVLTF. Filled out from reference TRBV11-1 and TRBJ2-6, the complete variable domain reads EAEVAQSPRYKITEKSQAVAFWCDPISGHATLYWYRQILGQGPELLVQFQDESVVDDSQLPKDRFSAERLKGVDSTLKIQPAELGDSAMYLCASSPRLAGVPARANVLTFGAGSRLTVL.

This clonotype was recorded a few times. The CDR3 DNA is TGTGCCAGCAGCCCCCAGGGTGATGAAGCTTTCTTT. As protein: CASSPQGDEAFF. V and J are TRBV6-2 or TRBV6-3 and TRBJ1-1, with D possibly being TRBD1 (5 bases). With 6 bases removed from V and 7 bases from J, the gap between germline ends came to 12 bases. The CDR3 consists of 12 residues. The V gene's germline CDR1 is MNHEY and CDR2 SVGEGT.

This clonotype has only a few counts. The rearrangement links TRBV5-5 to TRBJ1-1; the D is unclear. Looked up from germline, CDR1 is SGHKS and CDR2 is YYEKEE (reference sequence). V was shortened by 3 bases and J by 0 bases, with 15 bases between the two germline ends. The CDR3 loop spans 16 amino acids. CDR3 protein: CASSSVGEGMNTEAFF. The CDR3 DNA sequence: TGTGCCAGCAGCTCAGTCGGGGAAGGCATGAACACTGAAGCTTTCTTT.

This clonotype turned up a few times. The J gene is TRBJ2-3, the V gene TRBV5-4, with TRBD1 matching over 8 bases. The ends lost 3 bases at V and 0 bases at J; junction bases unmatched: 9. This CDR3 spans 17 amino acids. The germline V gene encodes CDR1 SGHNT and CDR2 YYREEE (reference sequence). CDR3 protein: CASSWTDRGPSTDTQYF. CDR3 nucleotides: TGTGCCAGCAGCTGGACCGACAGGGGACCTAGCACAGATACGCAGTATTTT.

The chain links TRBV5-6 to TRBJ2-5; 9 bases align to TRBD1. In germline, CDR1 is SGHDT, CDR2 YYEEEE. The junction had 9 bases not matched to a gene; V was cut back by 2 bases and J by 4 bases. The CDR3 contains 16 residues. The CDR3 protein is CASSLNPGQGRETQYF. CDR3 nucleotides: TGTGCCAGCAGCTTAAATCCGGGACAGGGAAGAGAGACCCAGTACTTC.

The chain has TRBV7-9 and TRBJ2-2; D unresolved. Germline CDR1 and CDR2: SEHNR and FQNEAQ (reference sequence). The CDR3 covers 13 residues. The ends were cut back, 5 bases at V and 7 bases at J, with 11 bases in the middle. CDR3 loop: CASSPQVVGELFF. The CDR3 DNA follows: TGTGCCAGCAGCCCCCAGGTAGTCGGGGAGCTGTTTTTT.

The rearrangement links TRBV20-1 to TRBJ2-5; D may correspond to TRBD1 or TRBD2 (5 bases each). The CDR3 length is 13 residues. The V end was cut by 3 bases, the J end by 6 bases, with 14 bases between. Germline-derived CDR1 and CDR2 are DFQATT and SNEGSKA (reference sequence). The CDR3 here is CSASGDGQKTQYF. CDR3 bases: TGCAGTGCTAGCGGGGACGGGCAAAAGACCCAGTACTTC.

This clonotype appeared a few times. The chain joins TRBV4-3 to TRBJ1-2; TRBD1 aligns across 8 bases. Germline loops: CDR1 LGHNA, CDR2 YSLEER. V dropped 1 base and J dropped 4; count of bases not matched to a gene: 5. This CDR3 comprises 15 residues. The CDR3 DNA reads TGCGCCAGCAGCCAAGCGACAGGGGCTATCTATGGCTACACCTTC. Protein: CASSQATGAIYGYTF.

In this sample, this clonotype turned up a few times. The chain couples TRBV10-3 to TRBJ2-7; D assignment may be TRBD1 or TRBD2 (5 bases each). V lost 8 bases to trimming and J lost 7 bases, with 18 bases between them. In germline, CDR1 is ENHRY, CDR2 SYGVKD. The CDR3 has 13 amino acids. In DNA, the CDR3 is TGTGCCATCCGGGAAGGACAAGGCGGTGAGCAGTACTTC. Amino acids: CAIREGQGGEQYF.

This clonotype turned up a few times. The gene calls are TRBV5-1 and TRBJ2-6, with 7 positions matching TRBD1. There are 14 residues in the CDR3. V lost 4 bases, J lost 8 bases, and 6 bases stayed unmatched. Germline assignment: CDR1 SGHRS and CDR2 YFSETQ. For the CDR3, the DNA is TGCGCCAGCAGCGGACAACAGGGGACCAACGTCCTGACTTTC. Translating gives CASSGQQGTNVLTF.

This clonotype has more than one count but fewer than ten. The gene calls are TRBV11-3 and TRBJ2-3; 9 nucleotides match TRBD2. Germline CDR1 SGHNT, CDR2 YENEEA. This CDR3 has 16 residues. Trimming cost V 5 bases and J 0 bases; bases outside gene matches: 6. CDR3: CASSPRTSGSTDTQYF. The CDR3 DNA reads TGTGCCAGCAGCCCTCGAACTAGCGGGAGCACAGATACGCAGTATTTT.

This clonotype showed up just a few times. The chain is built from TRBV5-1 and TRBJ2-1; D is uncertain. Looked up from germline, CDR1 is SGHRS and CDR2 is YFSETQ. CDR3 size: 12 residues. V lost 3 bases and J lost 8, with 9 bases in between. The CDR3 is CASSSPGYEQFF. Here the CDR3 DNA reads TGCGCCAGCAGCTCCCCCGGTTATGAGCAGTTCTTC. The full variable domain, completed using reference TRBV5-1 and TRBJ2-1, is KAGVTQTPRYLIKTRGQQVTLSCSPISGHRSVSWYQQTPGQGLQFLFEYFSETQRNKGNFPGRFSGRQFSNSRSEMNVSTLELGDSALYLCASSSPGYEQFFGPGTRLTVL.

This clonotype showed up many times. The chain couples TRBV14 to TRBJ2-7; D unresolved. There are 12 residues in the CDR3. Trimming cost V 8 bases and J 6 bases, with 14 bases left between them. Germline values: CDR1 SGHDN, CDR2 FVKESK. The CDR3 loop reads CASVMSALEQYV. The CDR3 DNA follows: TGTGCCAGCGTTATGTCTGCACTCGAGCAGTACGTC.

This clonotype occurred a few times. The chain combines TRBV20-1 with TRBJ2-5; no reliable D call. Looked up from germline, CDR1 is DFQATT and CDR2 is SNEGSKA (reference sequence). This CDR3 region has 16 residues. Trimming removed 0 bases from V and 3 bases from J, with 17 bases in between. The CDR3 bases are TGCAGTGCTAGAGAGAACGGGTCGCCATCCGAAGAGACCCAGTACTTC. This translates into CSARENGSPSEETQYF.

The CDR3 region is CASSNRWTDNEKLFF. The CDR3 nucleotides are TGTGCCAGCAGCAACCGGTGGACAGACAATGAAAAACTGTTTTTT. This chain links TRBV7-2 with TRBJ1-4; tentatively, D is TRBD1 (6 bases). V lost 5 bases and J lost 5, with 15 bases in between. From germline, CDR1 is SGHTA and CDR2 FQGNSA. The CDR3 loop spans 15 amino acids. The full variable domain, with the rest looked up from reference TRBV7-2 and TRBJ1-4, is GAGVSQSPSNKVTEKGKDVELRCDPISGHTALYWYRQSLGQGLEFLIYFQGNSAPDKSGLPSDRFSAERTGGSVSTLTIQRTQQEDSAVYLCASSNRWTDNEKLFFGSGTQLSVL.

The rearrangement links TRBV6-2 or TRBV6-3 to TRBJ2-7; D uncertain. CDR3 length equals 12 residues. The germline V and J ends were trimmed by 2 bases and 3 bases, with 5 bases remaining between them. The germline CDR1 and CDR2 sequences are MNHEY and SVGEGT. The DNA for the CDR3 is TGTGCCAGCAGTTACGGTAACTACGAGCAGTACGTC. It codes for CASSYGNYEQYV.

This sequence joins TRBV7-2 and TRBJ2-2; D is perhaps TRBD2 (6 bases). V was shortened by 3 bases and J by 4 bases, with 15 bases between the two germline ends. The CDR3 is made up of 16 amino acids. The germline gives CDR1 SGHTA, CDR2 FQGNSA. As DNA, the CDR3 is TGTGCCAGCAGCTTGGAGGGCAGCTTGCGCACCGGGGAGCTGTTTTTT. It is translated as CASSLEGSLRTGELFF.

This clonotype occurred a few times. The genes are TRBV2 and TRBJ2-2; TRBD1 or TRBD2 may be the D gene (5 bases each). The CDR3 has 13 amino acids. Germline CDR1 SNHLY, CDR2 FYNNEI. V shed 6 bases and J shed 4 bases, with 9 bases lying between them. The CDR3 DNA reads TGTGCCAGCAGCTGGGACCCCACCGGGGAGCTGTTTTTT. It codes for CASSWDPTGELFF.

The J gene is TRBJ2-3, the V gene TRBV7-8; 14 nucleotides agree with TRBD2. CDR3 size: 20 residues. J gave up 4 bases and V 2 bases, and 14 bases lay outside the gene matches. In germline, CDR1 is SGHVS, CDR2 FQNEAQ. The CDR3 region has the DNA TGTGCCAGCAGCTTACCCCGCGGGACTAGCGGGGGAGATAGGCCAGATACGCAGTATTTT. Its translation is CASSLPRGTSGGDRPDTQYF.

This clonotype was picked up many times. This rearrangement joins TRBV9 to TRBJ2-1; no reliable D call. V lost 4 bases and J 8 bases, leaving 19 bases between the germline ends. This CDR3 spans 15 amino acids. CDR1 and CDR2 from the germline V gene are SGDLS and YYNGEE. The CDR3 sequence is CASSPRLGTRHEQFF. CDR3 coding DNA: TGTGCCAGCAGCCCCCGACTGGGAACTCGGCATGAGCAGTTCTTC.

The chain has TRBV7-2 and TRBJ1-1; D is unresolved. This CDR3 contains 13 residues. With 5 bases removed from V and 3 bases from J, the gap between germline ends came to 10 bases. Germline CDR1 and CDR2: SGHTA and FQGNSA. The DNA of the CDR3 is TGTGCCAGCAGCGCAAGCGTGGACACTGAAGCTTTCTTT. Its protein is CASSASVDTEAFF.

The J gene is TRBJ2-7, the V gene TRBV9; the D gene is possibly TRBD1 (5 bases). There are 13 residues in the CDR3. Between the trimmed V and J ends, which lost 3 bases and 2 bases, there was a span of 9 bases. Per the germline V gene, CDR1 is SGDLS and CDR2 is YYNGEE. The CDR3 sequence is CASSAGQPYEQYF. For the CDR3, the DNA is TGTGCCAGCAGCGCCGGACAACCCTACGAGCAGTACTTC.

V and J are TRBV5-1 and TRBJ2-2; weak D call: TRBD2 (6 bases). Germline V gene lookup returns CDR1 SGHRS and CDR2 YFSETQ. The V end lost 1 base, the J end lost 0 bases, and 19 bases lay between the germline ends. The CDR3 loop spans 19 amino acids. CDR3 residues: CASSLQWLGGRTNTGELFF. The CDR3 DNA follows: TGCGCCAGCAGCTTGCAATGGCTGGGGGGACGGACGAACACCGGGGAGCTGTTTTTT.